What follows describes a single T cell receptor beta chain. What it recognizes is unknown. Each patient experienced a relapse that followed autologous stem cell transplantation, and brentuximab vedotin exposure varied. This entry comes from a study of PD-1 blockade in classical Hodgkin lymphoma. Study context: Nivolumab 3 mg/kg was given intravenously every 2 weeks.

The germline V gene has CDR1 MGHRA and CDR2 YSYEKL. V lost 2 bases to trimming and J lost 4 bases, with 18 bases between them. The CDR3 sequence is 17 residues long. TCRdb's table, derived via immunoSEQ multiplex PCR, lists solely in-frame clones and lacks some. The data show 9,000 to 10,000 clones, 80% to 95% seen once. Study outcomes and limitations: Lower baseline TCR diversity was reported for newly diagnosed patients than for healthy donors. Sources of repertoire differences remain undefined, possibly disease activity or prior therapy.

The chain has TRBV4-1 and TRBJ1-3; D perhaps matches TRBD1 (5 bases). The source material was peripheral blood mononuclear cells (PBMCs), sampled at baseline. This clonotype originated in a human donor with classical Hodgkin lymphoma. The CDR3 DNA is TGCGCCAGCAGCCAAACCGGGACTTTGGTGTCCGGAAACACCATATATTTT. Its translation is CASSQTGTLVSGNTIYF.